Each of the 21 T cell receptor beta chains below was sequenced from the same sample in a study of CD8 T cells in Susac syndrome. Random hexamers served to reverse transcribe about 0.45 to 1 ug RNA. Each CDR3 protein is one row after TCRdb ran MiXCR on the immunoSEQ multiplex PCR reads. The data show about 440,000 distinct CDR3 sequences, more than 70% seen once. Sequenced input: CD8+ T cells from PBMCs. The receptors shown here come from a human donor with multiple sclerosis.

This clonotype was counted between two and nine times. Its ends do not fully match the called genes, so a read error is possible. The rearrangement links TRBV9 to TRBJ2-1; TRBD1 agrees at 11 bases. The CDR3 length is 14 residues. Germline CDR1 reads SGDLS; CDR2 reads YYNGEE. The CDR3 DNA follows: TGTGCCAGCAGCGTAGGGGACAGGGGGACTGAGCAGTTTTTC. It yields the protein CASSVGDRGTEQFF.

The chain employs TRBV6-1 and TRBJ1-5; 10 bases fit TRBD1. The CDR3 extends over 15 amino acids. Trimming took 7 bases from V and 5 from J; bases not matched to a gene: 8. CDR1 MNHNS and CDR2 SASEGT come from the germline V gene. CDR3 in DNA: TGTGCCAGCACCCCGGACAGGGGGGCTCATCAGCCCCAGCATTTT. Protein: CASTPDRGAHQPQHF.

The rearrangement joins TRBV12-5 to TRBJ2-1; D gene unclear. The V end lost 1 base, the J end lost 14 bases, and 18 bases lay between the germline ends. CDR1 is LGHNT and CDR2 is FRNRAP in the germline V gene. This CDR3 spans 14 amino acids. Here the CDR3 reads CASGLGPDVPGEFF. As DNA, the CDR3 is TGTGCTAGTGGTTTGGGCCCGGACGTTCCTGGGGAGTTCTTC.

The chain links TRBV14 to TRBJ2-7; 11 bases align to TRBD2. Germline-derived CDR1 and CDR2 are SGHDN and FVKESK. Trimming took 2 bases from V and 6 from J; bases not matched to a gene: 9. The CDR3 runs 16 residues. CDR3 region: CASSQLLLAGDGEQYF. CDR3 nucleotide sequence: TGTGCCAGCAGCCAACTACTACTAGCGGGAGACGGCGAGCAGTACTTC.

The chain combines TRBV19 with TRBJ2-1; 9 bases line up with TRBD1. The CDR3 runs to 14 residues. The V and J ends lost 3 bases and 5 bases, in that order; junction bases with no gene match: 2. Germline values: CDR1 LNHDA, CDR2 SQIVND (reference sequence). The CDR3 DNA sequence: TGTGCCAGTAGTATTGGACAGGGGAACAATGAGCAGTTCTTC. This encodes CASSIGQGNNEQFF.

This rearrangement joins TRBV29-1 to TRBJ1-1; D call uncertain. From germline, CDR1 is SQVTM and CDR2 ANQGSEA. This CDR3 is built from 11 residues. V gave up 6 bases and J gave up 4 bases, with 9 bases separating them. DNA of the CDR3: TGCAGCGTGATTATGGGCACTGAAGCTTTCTTT. This sequence encodes CSVIMGTEAFF.

V is TRBV5-1 and J is TRBJ1-1, with D uncertain. The CDR3 spans 14 residues. Germline V gene data show CDR1 as SGHRS and CDR2 as YFSETQ. Between the trimmed V and J ends, which lost 2 bases and 3 bases, there was a span of 11 bases. The CDR3 DNA is TGCGCCAGCAGCTTACTGGGGTGGGACACTGAAGCTTTCTTT. Protein product: CASSLLGWDTEAFF.

The V call is TRBV20-1, the J call TRBJ2-7; possibly TRBD2 for D (5 bases). The V end was cut by 3 bases, the J end by 0 bases, with 15 bases between. The germline CDR1 and CDR2 sequences are DFQATT and SNEGSKA (reference sequence). The CDR3 is 15 residues long. The CDR3 loop is CSARSASGSSYEQYF. The CDR3 DNA follows: TGCAGTGCTAGGTCGGCGTCGGGGAGCTCCTACGAGCAGTACTTC.

The genes are TRBV4-1 and TRBJ2-2, with 8 bases matching TRBD1. Germline V CDR1 and CDR2: MGHRA, YSYEKL. This CDR3 is 18 amino acids long. With 3 bases clipped from V and 4 bases from J, the junction kept 13 bases outside the gene matches. The CDR3 DNA is TGCGCCAGCAGCCAGAGAGTCCCGGGACAGGACACCACCGGGGAGCTGTTTTTT. This translates into CASSQRVPGQDTTGELFF.

CDR3 protein: CASSRDGLNGYTF. DNA for the CDR3: TGTGCCAGCAGCCGGGACGGATTGAATGGCTACACCTTC. The chain couples TRBV27 to TRBJ1-2, with D tentatively TRBD1 (5 bases). Trimming removed 6 bases from V and 6 bases from J, with 14 bases in between. This CDR3 comprises 13 residues. Germline V gene sequence: CDR1 MNHEY, CDR2 SMNVEV (reference sequence).

V gene TRBV20-1 combines with J gene TRBJ1-1, with D possibly matching TRBD1 (5 bases). Germline V gene lookup returns CDR1 DFQATT and CDR2 SNEGSKA (reference sequence). Trimming cost V 5 bases and J 3 bases, with 13 bases left between them. The CDR3 sequence is 13 residues long. This CDR3 is CSAGGALYTEAFF. The DNA for the CDR3 is TGCAGTGCTGGTGGGGCCTTATACACTGAAGCTTTCTTT.

The chain carries TRBV19 and TRBJ2-1; TRBD2 is a possible D gene (5 bases). Germline V gives CDR1 LNHDA, CDR2 SQIVND (reference sequence). Trimming cost V 5 bases and J 8 bases, with 19 bases left between them. The CDR3 length is 15 residues. CDR3 nucleotides: TGTGCCAGTAGTTCCCCGGTAGGGAGTAGGGATGAGCAGTTCTTC. This encodes CASSSPVGSRDEQFF.

CDR3 in amino acids: CSARVLEGFEAFF. The CDR3 DNA is TGCAGTGCTAGAGTCCTCGAGGGGTTTGAAGCTTTCTTT. This rearrangement joins TRBV20-1 to TRBJ1-1, with D maybe TRBD1 (5 bases). From germline, CDR1 is DFQATT and CDR2 SNEGSKA (reference sequence). The ends were cut back, 1 base at V and 7 bases at J, with 13 bases in the middle. The CDR3 contains 13 residues.

The rearrangement joins TRBV20-1 to TRBJ2-3; D ambiguous. CDR3 length: 11 amino acids. V lost 5 bases and J lost 6, with 9 bases in between. CDR1 is DFQATT and CDR2 is SNEGSKA in the germline V gene (reference sequence). Here the CDR3 reads CSAHHPDTQYF. In nucleotides, the CDR3 is TGCAGTGCTCATCACCCTGATACGCAGTATTTT.

The genes are TRBV27 and TRBJ2-7, with D uncertain. V was trimmed by 5 bases and J by 0 bases, leaving 8 bases between them. The germline CDR1 and CDR2 sequences are MNHEY and SMNVEV (reference sequence). The CDR3 is 13 amino acids. For the CDR3, the DNA is TGTGCCAGCAGTATCGTTGGCTCCTACGAGCAGTACTTC. As protein: CASSIVGSYEQYF.

The chain has TRBV6-1 and TRBJ1-5, with TRBD1 identical over 7 bases. The CDR3 is made up of 16 amino acids. V shed 3 bases and J 3 bases; nucleotides not matched to a gene: 8. In germline, CDR1 is MNHNS, CDR2 SASEGT. The CDR3 sequence is CASSEAPGQLNQPQHF. CDR3 bases: TGTGCCAGCAGTGAGGCTCCGGGACAGCTCAATCAGCCCCAGCATTTT.

The V gene is TRBV5-4, the J gene TRBJ2-7; unclear D gene. Germline loops: CDR1 SGHNT, CDR2 YYREEE (reference sequence). There are 16 residues in the CDR3. The V gene lost 3 bases and the J gene lost 2 bases, with 18 bases spanning the gap. The CDR3 coding sequence is TGTGCCAGCAGCTGGCTAGGTCCGGTGGCCACCTACGAGCAGTACTTC. Its translation is CASSWLGPVATYEQYF.

The rearrangement uses TRBV19 and TRBJ1-2; 7 positions agree with TRBD1. Germline values: CDR1 LNHDA, CDR2 SQIVND (reference sequence). The CDR3 spans 14 residues. V lost 5 bases to trimming and J lost 8 bases; unmatched junction nucleotides: 11. CDR3 protein: CASSLPGTAIGYTF. CDR3 sequence (DNA): TGTGCCAGTAGTCTTCCTGGGACAGCGATCGGCTACACCTTC.

Here the CDR3 DNA reads TGTGCCTGGAGTGTTCCGGGACCTTGGGCGGTGAACACTGAAGCTTTCTTT. Amino acid sequence: CAWSVPGPWAVNTEAFF. This sequence joins TRBV30 and TRBJ1-1; D possibly corresponds to TRBD1 (5 bases). The germline gives CDR1 GTSNPN, CDR2 SVGIG (reference sequence). The CDR3 covers 17 residues. The germline V and J ends were trimmed by 0 bases and 0 bases, with 17 bases remaining between them.

The J gene is TRBJ2-3, the V gene TRBV30, with D unresolved. V shed 1 base and J shed 2 bases, with 13 bases lying between them. Germline V lookup: CDR1 GTSNPN, CDR2 SVGIG (reference sequence). The CDR3 has 15 residues. CDR3 in amino acids: CAWSAYIEPTDTQYF. CDR3 sequence (DNA): TGTGCCTGGAGTGCCTACATCGAACCCACAGATACGCAGTATTTT.

This clonotype was counted a single time. J is TRBJ2-6 and V is TRBV18, with D possibly being TRBD1 (6 bases). Germline assignment: CDR1 KGHSH and CDR2 LQKENI. V lost 5 bases, J lost 1 base, and 15 bases lay in between. This CDR3 is 17 amino acids long. The DNA of the CDR3 is TGTGCCAGCTCATCACAGGGTCCTCGTTCTGGGGCCAACGTCCTGACTTTC. Translating gives CASSSQGPRSGANVLTF. Drawing the rest from reference TRBV18 and TRBJ2-6, the complete variable domain is NAGVMQNPRHLVRRRGQEARLRCSPMKGHSHVYWYRQLPEEGLKFMVYLQKENIIDESGMPKERFSAEFPKEGPSILRIQQVVRGDSAAYFCASSSQGPRSGANVLTFGAGSRLTVL.